The next 9 T cell receptor beta chains were all read from a single sample in a study of shared clonotypes between healthy human individuals. TCRdb keeps only in-frame clones here, not all; method: immunoSEQ multiplex PCR. This sample has over 2 million clones; about 95% occur once, and the top ten carry more than 0.95%. Naive CD8 cells lacked CD45RO and underwent positive selection for CCR7, leaving out terminally differentiated effector memory CD45RA+ cells. The sample taken for sequencing was naive CD8+ T cells sorted from blood. The receptors were sampled from a man between 18 and 29 years old in good health.

The J gene is TRBJ2-7, the V gene TRBV7-6; 13 bases match TRBD2. The CDR3 is 16 amino acids. Germline V gives CDR1 SGHVS, CDR2 FNYEAQ. V trimming: 5 bases; J trimming: 3 bases; junction bases outside the gene matches: 7. The CDR3 reads CASSPGLAGINYEQYF. The CDR3 bases are TGTGCCAGCAGCCCGGGACTAGCGGGGATAAACTACGAGCAGTACTTC.

In regard to this clone: This sample includes further DNA sequences coding for the same CDR3. The chain joins TRBV4-3 to TRBJ2-7; D is unclear. This CDR3 region has 15 residues. Germline V gene lookup returns CDR1 LGHNA and CDR2 YSLEER. With 0 bases removed from V and 1 base from J, the gap between germline ends came to 10 bases. CDR3 sequence reads: CASSQDPSLSYEQYF. CDR3 bases: TGCGCCAGCAGCCAAGATCCCAGCCTTTCCTACGAGCAGTACTTC.

This clone was counted a single time. The chain recombines TRBV28 with TRBJ2-7; TRBD2 might be the D (5 bases). This CDR3 has 16 residues. Trimming took off 5 bases at V and 0 bases at J, with 17 bases between the two ends. CDR1 MDHEN and CDR2 SYDVKM come from the germline V gene. The CDR3 nucleotides are TGTGCCAGCAGTCGCGCCCCTAGCTCTAGCTCCTACGAGCAGTACTTC. It specifies CASSRAPSSSSYEQYF.

The V call is TRBV5-4, the J call TRBJ2-5, with 7 bases that match TRBD2. J lost 4 bases, V lost 0 bases, and 6 bases had no gene match. The V gene's germline CDR1 is SGHNT and CDR2 YYREEE (reference sequence). CDR3 size: 15 residues. This CDR3 is CASSLGGEGRETQYF. The CDR3 DNA reads as TGTGCCAGCAGCTTGGGGGGGGAGGGCAGAGAGACCCAGTACTTC.

The chain is built from TRBV5-4 and TRBJ1-2; no reliable D call. There are 12 residues in the CDR3. V was shortened by 0 bases and J by 8 bases, with 8 bases between the two germline ends. The germline V gene has CDR1 SGHNT and CDR2 YYREEE (reference sequence). The CDR3 DNA reads as TGTGCCAGCAGCTTGGGGGGTCCCGGCTACACCTTC. Amino acids: CASSLGGPGYTF. Full variable domain (outside the CDR3, taken from reference TRBV5-4 and TRBJ1-2): ETGVTQSPTHLIKTRGQQVTLRCSSQSGHNTVSWYQQALGQGPQFIFQYYREEENGRGNFPPRFSGLQFPNYSSELNVNALELDDSALYLCASSLGGPGYTFGSGTRLTVV.

The chain employs TRBV7-2 and TRBJ2-4; TRBD1 matches 9 bases. This CDR3 contains 14 residues. V was clipped by 6 bases and J by 4 bases; unmatched bases: 4. Per germline, CDR1 SGHTA and CDR2 FQGNSA. CDR3 in amino acids: CASRSGTGKNIQYF. The CDR3 nucleotides read TGTGCCAGCAGATCCGGGACAGGGAAAAACATTCAGTACTTC.

This clone was counted once. The rearrangement joins TRBV5-4 to TRBJ2-2; tentatively, D is TRBD2 (5 bases). The ends were cut back, 10 bases at V and 1 base at J, with 14 bases in the middle. The CDR3 runs 14 residues. Germline-derived CDR1 and CDR2 are SGHNT and YYREEE (reference sequence). This CDR3 reads CAPNLEVNTGELFF. In nucleotides, the CDR3 is TGTGCCCCAAATCTGGAGGTGAACACCGGGGAGCTGTTTTTT.

The chain uses TRBV4-3 and TRBJ2-7, with a weak D call TRBD2 (5 bases). The V and J ends lost 1 base and 1 base respectively, with 14 bases between them. This CDR3 region has 16 residues. The germline CDR1 and CDR2 sequences are LGHNA and YSLEER. The CDR3 DNA follows: TGCGCCAGCAGCCAAGTAAGCAGCGGTATTTCCTACGAGCAGTACTTC. It encodes CASSQVSSGISYEQYF.

This chain joins TRBV9 and TRBJ1-5; 8 positions agree with TRBD1. In germline, CDR1 is SGDLS, CDR2 YYNGEE. Losses at the gene ends were 4 bases for V and 6 bases for J; bases not matched to a gene: 6. There are 14 residues in the CDR3. The CDR3, as DNA: TGTGCCAGCAGCCTAGGGGGGACAGGTCAGCCCCAGCATTTT. Translated, it gives CASSLGGTGQPQHF. The full variable domain, completed using reference TRBV9 and TRBJ1-5, is DSGVTQTPKHLITATGQRVTLRCSPRSGDLSVYWYQQSLDQGLQFLIQYYNGEERAKGNILERFSAQQFPDLHSELNLSSLELGDSALYFCASSLGGTGQPQHFGDGTRLSIL.